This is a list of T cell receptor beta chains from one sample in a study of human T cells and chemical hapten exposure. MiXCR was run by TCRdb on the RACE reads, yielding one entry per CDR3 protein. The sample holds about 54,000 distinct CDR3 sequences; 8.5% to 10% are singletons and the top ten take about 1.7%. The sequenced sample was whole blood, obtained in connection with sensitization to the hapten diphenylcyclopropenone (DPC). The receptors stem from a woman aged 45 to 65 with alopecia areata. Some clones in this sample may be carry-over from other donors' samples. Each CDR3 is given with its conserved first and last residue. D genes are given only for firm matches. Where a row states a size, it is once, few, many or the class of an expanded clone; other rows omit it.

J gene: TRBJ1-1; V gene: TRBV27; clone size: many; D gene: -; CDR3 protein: CASRSDSPRNTEAFF; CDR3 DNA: TGTGCCAGCAGATCAGATTCGCCCCGGAACACTGAAGCTTTCTTT
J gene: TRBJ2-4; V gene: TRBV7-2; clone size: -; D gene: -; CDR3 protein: CASSLGGAGFRDIQYF; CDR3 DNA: TGTGCCAGCAGCTTAGGGGGGGCTGGCTTTCGCGACATTCAGTACTTC
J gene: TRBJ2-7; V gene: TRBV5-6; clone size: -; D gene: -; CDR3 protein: CASSPAGTLSYEQYF; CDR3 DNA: TGTGCCAGCAGTCCTGCGGGGACCCTTTCCTACGAGCAGTACTTC
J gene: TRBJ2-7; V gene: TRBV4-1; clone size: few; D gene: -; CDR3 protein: CASSQDETGVYEQYF; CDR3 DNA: TGCGCCAGCAGCCAAGATGAGACAGGAGTCTACGAGCAGTACTTC
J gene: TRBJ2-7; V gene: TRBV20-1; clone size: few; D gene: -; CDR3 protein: CSAMGGPYEQYF; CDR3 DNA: TGCAGTGCTATGGGGGGGCCCTACGAGCAGTACTTC
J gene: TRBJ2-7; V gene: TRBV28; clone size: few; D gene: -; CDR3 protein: CASSSGLQSYEQYF; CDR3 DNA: TGTGCCAGCAGCTCCGGGCTACAGTCCTACGAGCAGTACTTC
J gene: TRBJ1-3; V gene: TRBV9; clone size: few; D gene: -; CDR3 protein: CASSRAGNTIYF; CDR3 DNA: TGTGCCAGCAGCAGAGCTGGAAACACCATATATTTT
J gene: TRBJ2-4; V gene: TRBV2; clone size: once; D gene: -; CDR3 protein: CASSGTSGGLAKNIQYF; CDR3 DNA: TGTGCCAGCAGTGGGACTTCCGGGGGCCTAGCCAAAAACATTCAGTACTTC
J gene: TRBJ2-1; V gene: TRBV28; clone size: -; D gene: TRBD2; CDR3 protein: CASPPSVGGSSYNEQFF; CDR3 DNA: TGTGCCAGCCCGCCAAGCGTCGGCGGGAGTAGTTACAATGAGCAGTTCTTC
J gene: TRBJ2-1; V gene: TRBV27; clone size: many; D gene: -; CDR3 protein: CASSFWGAYNEQFF; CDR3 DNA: TGTGCCAGCAGTTTTTGGGGGGCCTACAATGAGCAGTTCTTC
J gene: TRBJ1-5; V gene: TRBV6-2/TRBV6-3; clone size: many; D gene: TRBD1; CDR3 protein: CASSHDRVYNQPQHF; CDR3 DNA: TGTGCCAGCAGCCATGACAGGGTCTACAATCAGCCCCAGCATTTT
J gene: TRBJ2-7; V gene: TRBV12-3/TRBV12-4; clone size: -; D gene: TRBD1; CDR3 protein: CASSRPTGVAEQYF; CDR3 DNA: TGTGCCAGCAGTCGCCCGACAGGGGTCGCCGAGCAGTACTTC
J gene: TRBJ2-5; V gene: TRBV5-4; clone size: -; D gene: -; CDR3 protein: CASSLMGGETQYF; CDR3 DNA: TGTGCCAGCAGCTTGATGGGCGGAGAGACCCAGTACTTC
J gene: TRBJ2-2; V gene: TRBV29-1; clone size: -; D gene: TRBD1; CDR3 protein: CSVAVLRDRAPGELFF; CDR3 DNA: TGCAGCGTTGCGGTACTCCGGGACAGGGCTCCCGGGGAGCTGTTTTTT
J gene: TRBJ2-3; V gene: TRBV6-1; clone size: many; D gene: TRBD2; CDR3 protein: CATWGLAGITDTQYF; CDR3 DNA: TGTGCCACCTGGGGACTAGCGGGAATCACAGATACGCAGTATTTT
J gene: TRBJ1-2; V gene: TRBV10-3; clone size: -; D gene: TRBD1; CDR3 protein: CAISDGTGYGYTF; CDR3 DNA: TGTGCCATCAGTGACGGGACAGGATATGGCTACACCTTC
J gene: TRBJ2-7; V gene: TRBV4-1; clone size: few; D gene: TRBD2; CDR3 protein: CASSQSSSGGSYEQYF; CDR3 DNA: TGCGCCAGCAGCCAATCGTCTAGCGGGGGCTCCTACGAGCAGTACTTC
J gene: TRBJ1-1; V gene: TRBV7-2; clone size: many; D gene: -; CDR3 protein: CASSPTASPTEAFF; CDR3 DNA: TGTGCCAGCAGCCCCACAGCGAGCCCCACTGAAGCTTTCTTT
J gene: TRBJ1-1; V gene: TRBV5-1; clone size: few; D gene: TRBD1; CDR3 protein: CASSFDRQGANTEAFF; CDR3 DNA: TGCGCCAGCAGCTTCGACCGCCAGGGGGCGAACACTGAAGCTTTCTTT
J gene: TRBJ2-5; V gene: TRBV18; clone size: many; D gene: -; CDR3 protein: CASSRQGRQETQYF; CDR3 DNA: TGTGCCAGCTCACGTCAGGGGCGCCAGGAGACCCAGTACTTC
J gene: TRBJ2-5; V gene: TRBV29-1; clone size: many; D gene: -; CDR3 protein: CSGGTHQETQYF; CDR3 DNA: TGCAGCGGAGGGACCCACCAAGAGACCCAGTACTTC
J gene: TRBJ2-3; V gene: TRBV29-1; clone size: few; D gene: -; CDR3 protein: CSHDAEGLTDTQYF; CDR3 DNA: TGCAGCCACGACGCTGAGGGTTTAACAGATACGCAGTATTTT
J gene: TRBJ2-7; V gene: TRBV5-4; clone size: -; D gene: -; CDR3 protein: CASRPDPSPRREQYF; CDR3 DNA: TGTGCCAGCAGACCAGACCCCTCGCCGCGAAGAGAGCAGTACTTC
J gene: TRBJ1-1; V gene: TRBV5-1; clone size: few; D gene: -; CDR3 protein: CASSRTGATEAFF; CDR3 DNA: TGCGCCAGCAGCCGAACCGGGGCGACTGAAGCTTTCTTT
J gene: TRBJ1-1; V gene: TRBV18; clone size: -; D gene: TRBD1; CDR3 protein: CASSTRQGASTEAFF; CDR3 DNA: TGTGCCAGCTCGACCCGACAGGGGGCTAGCACTGAAGCTTTCTTT
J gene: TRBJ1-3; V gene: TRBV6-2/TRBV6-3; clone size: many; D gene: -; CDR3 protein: CATLLGGSSNSGNTIYF; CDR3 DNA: TGTGCCACGCTCCTCGGAGGTTCCTCCAACTCTGGAAACACCATATATTTT
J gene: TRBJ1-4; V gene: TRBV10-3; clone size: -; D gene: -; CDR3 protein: CAISGGNNEKLFF; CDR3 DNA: TGTGCCATCAGTGGGGGGAATAATGAAAAACTGTTTTTT
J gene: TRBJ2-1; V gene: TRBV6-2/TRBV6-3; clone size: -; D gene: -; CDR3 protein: CASSYSGFYNEQFF; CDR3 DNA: TGTGCCAGCAGTTACTCTGGTTTCTACAATGAGCAGTTCTTC
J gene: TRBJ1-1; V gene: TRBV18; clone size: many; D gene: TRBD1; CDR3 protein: CASSPWTGGNTEAFF; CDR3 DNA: TGTGCCAGCTCACCATGGACAGGGGGCAACACTGAAGCTTTCTTT